Below, one T cell receptor (beta chain) is given with its context. The antigen is undetermined. The data belong to a study of cytomegalovirus exposure and HLA in healthy donors. Per germline, CDR1 SGDLS and CDR2 YYNGEE. The CDR3 loop spans 15 amino acids. V lost 0 bases, J lost 12 bases, and 11 bases stayed unmatched. Regarding the study as a whole: TCR beta chains numbering roughly 150 were designated cytomegalovirus-associated.

It was with 60 Vbeta and 13 Jbeta primers that the PCR ran. Profiling relied on immunoSEQ multiplex PCR, and the TCRdb table lists in-frame clones only, not all of them. In the table there are approximately 160,000 clones, roughly 82% of which are singletons. V is TRBV9 and J is TRBJ2-1, with 8 positions matching TRBD2. This receptor was identified in a woman aged 25 to 39 in good health and CMV-seronegative. The source material was PBMCs. CDR3: CASSVGGTRAGGQFF. CDR3 in DNA: TGTGCCAGCAGCGTAGGCGGGACTAGGGCTGGAGGGCAGTTCTTC.